The clone carrying this T cell receptor beta chain was observed a few times. Its target is unknown. TCRdb fed the 5' RACE reads into MiXCR, producing one record per CDR3 protein. Of some 600,000 distinct CDR3 sequences detected, 9% to 15% appear once; the ten largest clones hold about 15%. Trimming took 7 bases from V and 6 from J, leaving 12 bases between them. Germline CDR1 reads LGHNT; CDR2 reads FRNRAP. The CDR3 totals 13 residues. The record originates from a study of T cells after yellow fever vaccination. Whole-study context: SMART-Seq v4 Ultra Low Input served to prepare low-cell-number fractions. Overall study findings and caveats: From the bulk population, abundant clonotypes could contaminate and appear within FACS-sorted repertoires. A weaker but faster secondary response was observed, peaking on day 5 versus 15.

The material was PBMCs, obtained on the day of the yellow fever booster vaccination. The TCR was taken from a man aged 25 to 40 who received the YFV17D yellow fever vaccine. The chain couples TRBV12-5 to TRBJ2-2; perhaps TRBD2 as D (6 bases). In DNA form, the CDR3 reads TGTGCTAGTGCTTCGGGGGTGGCCGGGGAGCTGTTTTTT. Translated, it gives CASASGVAGELFF.